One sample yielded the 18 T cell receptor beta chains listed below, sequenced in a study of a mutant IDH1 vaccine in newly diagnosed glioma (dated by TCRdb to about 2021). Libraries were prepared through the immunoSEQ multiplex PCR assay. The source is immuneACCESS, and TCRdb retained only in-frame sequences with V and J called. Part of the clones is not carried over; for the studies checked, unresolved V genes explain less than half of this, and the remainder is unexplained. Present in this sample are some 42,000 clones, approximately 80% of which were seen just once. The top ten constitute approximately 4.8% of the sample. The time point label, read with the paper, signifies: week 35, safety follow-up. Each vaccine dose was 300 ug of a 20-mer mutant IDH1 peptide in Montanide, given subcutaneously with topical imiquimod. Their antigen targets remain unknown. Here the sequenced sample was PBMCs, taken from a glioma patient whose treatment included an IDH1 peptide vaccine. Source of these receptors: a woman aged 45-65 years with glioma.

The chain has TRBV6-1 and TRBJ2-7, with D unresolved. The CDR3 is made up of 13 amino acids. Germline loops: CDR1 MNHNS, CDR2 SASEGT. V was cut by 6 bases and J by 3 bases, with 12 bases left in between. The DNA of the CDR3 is TGTGCCAGCAGCCTGGACGGTTACTACGAGCAGTACTTC. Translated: CASSLDGYYEQYF.

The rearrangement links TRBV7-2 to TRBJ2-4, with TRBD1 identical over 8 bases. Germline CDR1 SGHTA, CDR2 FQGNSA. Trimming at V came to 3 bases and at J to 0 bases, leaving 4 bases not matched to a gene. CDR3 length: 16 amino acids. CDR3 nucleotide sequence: TGTGCCAGCAGCTTCCCACAGGGGGTAGCCAAAAACATTCAGTACTTC. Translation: CASSFPQGVAKNIQYF. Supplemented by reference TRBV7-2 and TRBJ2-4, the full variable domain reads GAGVSQSPSNKVTEKGKDVELRCDPISGHTALYWYRQSLGQGLEFLIYFQGNSAPDKSGLPSDRFSAERTGGSVSTLTIQRTQQEDSAVYLCASSFPQGVAKNIQYFGAGTRLSVL.

CDR3 residues: CASSRGTVRYQPQHF. In DNA form, the CDR3 reads TGTGCCAGTAGCCGGGGGACAGTTAGATATCAGCCCCAGCATTTT. The V gene is TRBV19, the J gene TRBJ1-5; the match to TRBD1 covers 7 bases. The CDR3 totals 15 residues. Germline V CDR1 and CDR2: LNHDA, SQIVND (reference sequence). V lost 6 bases and J lost 5; bases outside the gene matches: 10.

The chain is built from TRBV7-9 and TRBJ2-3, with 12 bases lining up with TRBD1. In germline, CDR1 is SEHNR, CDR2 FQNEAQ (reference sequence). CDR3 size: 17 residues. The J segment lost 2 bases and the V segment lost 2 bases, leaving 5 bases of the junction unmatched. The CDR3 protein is CASSLRDRGLPTDTQYF. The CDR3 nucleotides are TGTGCCAGCAGCTTACGGGACAGGGGGCTTCCCACAGATACGCAGTATTTT.

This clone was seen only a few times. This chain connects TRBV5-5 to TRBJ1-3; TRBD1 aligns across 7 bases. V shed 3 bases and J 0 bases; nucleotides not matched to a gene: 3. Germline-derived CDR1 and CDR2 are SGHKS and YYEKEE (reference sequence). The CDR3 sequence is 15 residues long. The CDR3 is CASSSGTASGNTIYF. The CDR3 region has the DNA TGTGCCAGCAGCTCCGGGACAGCCTCTGGAAACACCATATATTTT.

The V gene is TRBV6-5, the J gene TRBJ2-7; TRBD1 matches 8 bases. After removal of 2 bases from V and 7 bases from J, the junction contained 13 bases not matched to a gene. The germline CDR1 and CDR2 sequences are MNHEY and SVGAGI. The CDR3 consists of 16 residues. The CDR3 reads CASSYGFGTGLSEQYF. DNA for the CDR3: TGTGCCAGCAGTTACGGTTTCGGGACAGGCCTTTCAGAGCAGTACTTC.

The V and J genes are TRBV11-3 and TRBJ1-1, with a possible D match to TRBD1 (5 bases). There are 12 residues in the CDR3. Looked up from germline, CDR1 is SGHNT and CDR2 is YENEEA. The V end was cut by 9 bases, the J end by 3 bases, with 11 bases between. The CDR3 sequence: CASKGRHTEAFF. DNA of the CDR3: TGTGCCAGTAAGGGGCGTCACACTGAAGCTTTCTTT.

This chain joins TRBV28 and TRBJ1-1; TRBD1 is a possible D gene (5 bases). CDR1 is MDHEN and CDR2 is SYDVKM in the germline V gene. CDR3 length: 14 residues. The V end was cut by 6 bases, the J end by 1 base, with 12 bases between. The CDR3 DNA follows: TGTGCCAGCAGGCGCAGGCAGGGGAACACTGAAGCTTTCTTT. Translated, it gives CASRRRQGNTEAFF.

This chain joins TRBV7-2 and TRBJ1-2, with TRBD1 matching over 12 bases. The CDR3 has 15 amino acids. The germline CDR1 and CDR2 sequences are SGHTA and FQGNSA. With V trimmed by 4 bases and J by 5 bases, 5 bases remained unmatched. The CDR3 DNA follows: TGTGCCAGCAGCTCCCGGGACAGGGGGCTGTATGGCTACACCTTC. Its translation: CASSSRDRGLYGYTF.

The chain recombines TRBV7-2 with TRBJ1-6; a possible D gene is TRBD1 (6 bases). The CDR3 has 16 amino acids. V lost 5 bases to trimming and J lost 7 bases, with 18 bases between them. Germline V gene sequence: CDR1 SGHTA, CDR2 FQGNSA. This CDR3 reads CASSPSGRGSNSPLHF. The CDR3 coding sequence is TGTGCCAGCAGCCCTTCCGGCAGGGGATCGAATTCACCCCTCCACTTT.

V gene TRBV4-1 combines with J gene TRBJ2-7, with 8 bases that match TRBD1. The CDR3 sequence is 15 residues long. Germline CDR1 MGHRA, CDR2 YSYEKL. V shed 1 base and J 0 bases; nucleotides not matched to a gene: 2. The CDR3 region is CASSQGQGSSYEQYF. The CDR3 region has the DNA TGCGCCAGCAGCCAAGGACAGGGGAGCTCCTACGAGCAGTACTTC.

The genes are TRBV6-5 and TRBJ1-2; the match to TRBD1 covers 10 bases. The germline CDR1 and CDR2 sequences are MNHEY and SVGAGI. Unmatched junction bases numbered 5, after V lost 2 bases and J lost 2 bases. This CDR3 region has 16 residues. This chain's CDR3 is CASSYIRTGGNYGYTF. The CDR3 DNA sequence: TGTGCCAGCAGTTACATTCGGACAGGGGGAAACTATGGCTACACCTTC.

In nucleotides, the CDR3 is TGTGCCAGCTCACCACGGTCAGGGGGCGTAGAGACCCAGTACTTC. Amino acid sequence: CASSPRSGGVETQYF. This chain joins TRBV18 and TRBJ2-5; 8 bases line up with TRBD1. The CDR3 contains 15 residues. Germline V CDR1 and CDR2: KGHSH, LQKENI. The trim removed 1 base at V and 4 bases at J, leaving 5 bases unmatched.

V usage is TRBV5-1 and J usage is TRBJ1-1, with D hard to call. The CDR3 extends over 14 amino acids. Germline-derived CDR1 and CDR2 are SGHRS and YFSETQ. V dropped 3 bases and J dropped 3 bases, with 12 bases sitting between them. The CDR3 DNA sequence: TGCGCCAGCAGCTCGGCCTCCGGGTACACTGAAGCTTTCTTT. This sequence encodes CASSSASGYTEAFF.

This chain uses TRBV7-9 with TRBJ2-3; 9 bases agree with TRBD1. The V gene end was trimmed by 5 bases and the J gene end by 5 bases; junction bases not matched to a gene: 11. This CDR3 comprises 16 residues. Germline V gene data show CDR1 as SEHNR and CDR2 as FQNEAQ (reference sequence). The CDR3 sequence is CASSRPRDRVRDTQYF. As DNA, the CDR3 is TGTGCCAGCAGCCGACCCCGGGACAGGGTTCGAGATACGCAGTATTTT. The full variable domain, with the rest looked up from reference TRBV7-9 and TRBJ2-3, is DTGVSQNPRHKITKRGQNVTFRCDPISEHNRLYWYRQTLGQGPEFLTYFQNEAQLEKSRLLSDRFSAERPKGSFSTLEIQRTEQGDSAMYLCASSRPRDRVRDTQYFGPGTRLTVL.

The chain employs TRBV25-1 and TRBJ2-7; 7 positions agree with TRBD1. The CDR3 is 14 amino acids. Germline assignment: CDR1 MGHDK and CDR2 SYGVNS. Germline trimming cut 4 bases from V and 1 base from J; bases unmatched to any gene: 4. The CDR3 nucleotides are TGTGCCAGCAGTGTGACAGGGAAATCCTACGAGCAGTACTTC. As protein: CASSVTGKSYEQYF.

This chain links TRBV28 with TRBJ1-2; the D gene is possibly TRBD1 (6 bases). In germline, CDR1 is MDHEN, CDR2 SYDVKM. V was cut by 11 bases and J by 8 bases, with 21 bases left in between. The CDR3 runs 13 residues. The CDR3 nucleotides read TGTGCCTCAGTTGGAGGGGGTCTGGGAGGCTACACCTTC. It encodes CASVGGGLGGYTF.

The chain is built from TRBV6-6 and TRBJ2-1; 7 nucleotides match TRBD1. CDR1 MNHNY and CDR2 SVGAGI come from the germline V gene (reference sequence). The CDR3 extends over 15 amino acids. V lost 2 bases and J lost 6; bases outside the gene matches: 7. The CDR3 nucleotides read TGTGCCAGCAGTTACGAAGGGGGCCGGGGCAATGAGCAGTTCTTC. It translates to CASSYEGGRGNEQFF.